This T cell receptor beta chain appears in the sequencing data of a study of blood T cell repertoires in COVID-19. Study in general: T cells, B-cell-depleted T cells, or PBMCs supplied cDNA or gDNA.

Method: immunoSEQ multiplex PCR; TCRdb's copy keeps in-frame clones and lacks some. Among a few hundred thousand clones listed, about 84% were seen once. Per germline, CDR1 SQVTM and CDR2 ANQGSEA. The CDR3 totals 10 residues. V was shortened by 6 bases and J by 10 bases, with 10 bases between the two germline ends. The source of this sequence is an older man with acute or convalescent COVID-19. The material sequenced was peripheral blood. This sequence joins TRBV29-1 and TRBJ2-1; D remains ambiguous. CDR3 in DNA: TGCAGCGTCGCTACAGTGGAGCAGTTCTTC. Translated: CSVATVEQFF.